These T cell receptor beta chains were read from a single sample in a study of OX40 agonist ivuxolimab in advanced cancers. Generated by immunoSEQ multiplex PCR, the TCRdb table keeps only in-frame clones and is missing some. The sample has approximately 130,000 clones; roughly nine tenths are singletons. Sequenced material: CD4+ or CD8+ T cells sorted from blood, taken in a trial of the OX40 agonist ivuxolimab. All receptors derive from an adult with an advanced solid tumor such as melanoma, head and neck, liver or kidney cancer. CDR3s leave out the opening cysteine and the closing phenylalanine or tryptophan. The order of the fields is J gene, V gene, CDR3 protein.

TRBJ2-2	TRBV28	ASSPVLRSNTGELF
TRBJ1-3	TRBV30	AWSMGGNTIY
TRBJ1-5	TRBV28	ASSFGEYTQPQH
TRBJ2-2	TRBV28	ASSAPGQVKAGELF
TRBJ1-3	TRBV6-5	ASSRGTGNTIY
TRBJ1-1	TRBV11-3	ASSQGTATEAF
TRBJ1-1	TRBV28	ASAGVDWGYTEAF
TRBJ2-5	TRBV28	ASSPSPNQRTQY
TRBJ2-3	TRBV9	ASSVVTGLTSTDTQY
TRBJ1-1	TRBV21-1	ASSKFLLPGQGNTEAF
TRBJ2-7	TRBV6-6	ASSSGRAYEQY
TRBJ2-5	TRBV20-1	SAEREQQY
TRBJ2-5	TRBV7-3	ASSPGGYQETQY
TRBJ1-2	TRBV6-1	ASSDRGNYGYT
TRBJ1-2	TRBV6-1	ASSDSLPGYDAGYT
TRBJ1-1	TRBV6-5	ASSYRGSEAF
TRBJ1-1	TRBV5-4	ASSFRQGVSPEAF
TRBJ2-2	TRBV5-1	ASSATGLAGASADTGELF
TRBJ1-1	TRBV4-2	ASSQDRDRAYTEAF
TRBJ1-2	TRBV5-1	ASTPWGDGPNYGYT
TRBJ2-3	TRBV7-3	ASSLGQITDTQY
TRBJ2-7	TRBV2	ASSMGQGPYEQY
TRBJ2-1	TRBV20-1	SASQNEQF
TRBJ1-1	TRBV6-5	ASSPQPVIEAF
TRBJ1-5	TRBV27	ASRRVRDSKSEPQH
TRBJ2-1	TRBV11-2	ASRRQGTYNEQF
TRBJ1-6	TRBV2	ASSRGPPLH
TRBJ2-3	TRBV13	ASSLAGGTLSTDTQY
TRBJ1-5	TRBV21-1	ASSLDGYQPQH
TRBJ1-3	TRBV19	ASSPLGTFSSGNTIY
TRBJ2-1	TRBV7-2	ASSLRGTGINEQF
TRBJ1-2	TRBV19	ASKTGDYGYT
TRBJ2-4	TRBV12-5	ASGGPGAGNIQY
TRBJ2-7	TRBV6-1	ASSSRGQGAHEQY
TRBJ2-2	TRBV7-2	ASSLYPGELF
TRBJ1-4	TRBV5-5	ASSPTGGSEKLF
TRBJ1-2	TRBV19	ASSSAGVYGYT
TRBJ1-1	TRBV19	ASSTTPEREAF
TRBJ1-2	TRBV9	ASSVGRANYGYT
TRBJ1-1	TRBV4-3	ASSQDLGGNTEAF
TRBJ1-4	TRBV19	ASGGLRGANEKLF
TRBJ1-1	TRBV27	ASRRDRGQPEAF
TRBJ2-3	TRBV6-5	ASSYSSLAGGDTQY
TRBJ1-4	TRBV28	ASSLGGNNEKLF
TRBJ2-5	TRBV28	ASSQGRTETQY
TRBJ1-1	TRBV4-3	ASSQEITGGTEAF
TRBJ2-3	TRBV27	ASSPERQGVERRDTQY
TRBJ1-1	TRBV19	ASSFQLNTEAF
TRBJ2-1	TRBV5-1	ASSLALAGGFNEQF
TRBJ2-7	TRBV2	ATGTSLGGYEQY
TRBJ2-1	TRBV19	ASSIGRAAGNEQF
TRBJ2-1	TRBV11-2	ASSRGWVAGPLNNEQF
TRBJ2-4	TRBV28	ASSSQGALAKNIQY
TRBJ1-6	TRBV28	ASSLQGQGRNSPLH
TRBJ1-1	TRBV2	ASSLRSEAF
TRBJ2-7	TRBV6-5	ASSGGREQY
TRBJ1-4	TRBV25-1	ASSGQGVPTNEKLF
.	TRBV6-4	ASRPGTSGPYEQY
TRBJ2-1	TRBV28	ASSGDRWELNEQF